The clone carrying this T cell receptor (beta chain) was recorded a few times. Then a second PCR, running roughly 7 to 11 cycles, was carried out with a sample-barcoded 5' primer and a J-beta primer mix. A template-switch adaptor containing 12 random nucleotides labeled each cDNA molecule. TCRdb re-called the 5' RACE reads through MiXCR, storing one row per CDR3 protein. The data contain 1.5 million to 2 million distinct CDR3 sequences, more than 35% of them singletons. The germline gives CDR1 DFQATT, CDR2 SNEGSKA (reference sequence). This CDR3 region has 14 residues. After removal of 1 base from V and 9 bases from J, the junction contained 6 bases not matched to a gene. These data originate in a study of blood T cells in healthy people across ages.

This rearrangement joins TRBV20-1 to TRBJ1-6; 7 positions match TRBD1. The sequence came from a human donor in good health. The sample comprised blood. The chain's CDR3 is CSARGGTATSPLHF. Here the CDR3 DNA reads TGCAGTGCTAGAGGGGGGACAGCCACTTCACCCCTCCACTTT.